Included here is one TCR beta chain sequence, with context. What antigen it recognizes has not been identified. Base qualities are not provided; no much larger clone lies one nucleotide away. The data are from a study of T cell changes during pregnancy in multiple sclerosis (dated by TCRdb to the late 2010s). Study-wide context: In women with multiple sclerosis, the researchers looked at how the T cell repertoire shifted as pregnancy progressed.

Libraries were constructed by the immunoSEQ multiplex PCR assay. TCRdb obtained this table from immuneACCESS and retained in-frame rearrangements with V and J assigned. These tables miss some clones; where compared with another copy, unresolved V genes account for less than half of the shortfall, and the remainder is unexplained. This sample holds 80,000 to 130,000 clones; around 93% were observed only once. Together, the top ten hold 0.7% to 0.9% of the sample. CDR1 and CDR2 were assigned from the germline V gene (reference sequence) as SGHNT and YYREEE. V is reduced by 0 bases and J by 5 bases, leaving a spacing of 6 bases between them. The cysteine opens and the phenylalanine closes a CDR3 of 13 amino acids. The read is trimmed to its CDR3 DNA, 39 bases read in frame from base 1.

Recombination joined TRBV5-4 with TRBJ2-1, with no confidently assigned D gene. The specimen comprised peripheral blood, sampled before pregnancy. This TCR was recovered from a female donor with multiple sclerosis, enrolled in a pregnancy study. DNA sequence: TGTGCCAGCAGCTTGGGGCCCCACAATGAGCAGTTCTTC. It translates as CASSLGPHNEQFF.